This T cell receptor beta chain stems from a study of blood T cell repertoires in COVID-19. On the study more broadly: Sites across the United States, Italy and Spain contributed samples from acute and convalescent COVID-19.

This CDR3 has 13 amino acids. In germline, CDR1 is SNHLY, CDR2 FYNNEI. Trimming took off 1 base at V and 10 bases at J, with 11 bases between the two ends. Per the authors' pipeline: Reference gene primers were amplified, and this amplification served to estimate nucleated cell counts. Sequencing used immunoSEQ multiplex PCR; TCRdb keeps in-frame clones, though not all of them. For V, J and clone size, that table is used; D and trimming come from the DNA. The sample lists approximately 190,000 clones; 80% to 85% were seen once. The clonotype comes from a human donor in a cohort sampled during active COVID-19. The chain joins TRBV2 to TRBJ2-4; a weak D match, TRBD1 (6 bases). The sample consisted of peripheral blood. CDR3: CASSEEVGAIQYF. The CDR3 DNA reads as TGTGCCAGCAGTGAAGAGGTGGGGGCGATTCAGTACTTC.